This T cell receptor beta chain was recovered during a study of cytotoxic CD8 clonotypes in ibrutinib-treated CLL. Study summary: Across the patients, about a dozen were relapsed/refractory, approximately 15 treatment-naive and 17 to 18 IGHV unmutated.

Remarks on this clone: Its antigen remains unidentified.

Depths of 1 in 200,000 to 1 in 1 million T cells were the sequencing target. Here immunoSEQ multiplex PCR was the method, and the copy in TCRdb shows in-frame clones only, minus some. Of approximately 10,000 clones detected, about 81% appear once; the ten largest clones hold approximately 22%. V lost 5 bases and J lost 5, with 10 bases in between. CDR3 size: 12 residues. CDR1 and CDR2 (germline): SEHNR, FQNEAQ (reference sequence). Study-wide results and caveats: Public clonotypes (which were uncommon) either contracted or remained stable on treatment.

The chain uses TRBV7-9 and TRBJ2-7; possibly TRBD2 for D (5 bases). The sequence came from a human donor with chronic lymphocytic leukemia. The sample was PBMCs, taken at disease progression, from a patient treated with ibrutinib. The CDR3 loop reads CASSHSRDEQYF. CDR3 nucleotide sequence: TGTGCCAGCAGCCACTCGCGGGACGAGCAGTACTTC.